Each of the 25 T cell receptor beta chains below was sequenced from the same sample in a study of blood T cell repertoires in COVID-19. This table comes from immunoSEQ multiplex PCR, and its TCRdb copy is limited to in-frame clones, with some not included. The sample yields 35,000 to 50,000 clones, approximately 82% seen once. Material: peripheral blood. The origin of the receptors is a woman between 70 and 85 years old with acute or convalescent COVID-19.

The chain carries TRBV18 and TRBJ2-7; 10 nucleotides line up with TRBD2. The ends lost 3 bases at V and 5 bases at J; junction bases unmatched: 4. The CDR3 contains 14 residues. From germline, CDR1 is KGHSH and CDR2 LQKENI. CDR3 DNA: TGTGCCAGCTCACCCGGGACTAGCGCCGACGAGCAGTACTTC. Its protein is CASSPGTSADEQYF.

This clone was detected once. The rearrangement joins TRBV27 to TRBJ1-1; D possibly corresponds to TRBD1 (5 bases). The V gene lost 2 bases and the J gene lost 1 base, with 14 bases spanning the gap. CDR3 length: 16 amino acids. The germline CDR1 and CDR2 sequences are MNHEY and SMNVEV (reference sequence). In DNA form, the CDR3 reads TGTGCCAGCAGTTTAGTGTCAGTGGGGCAGAACACTGAAGCTTTCTTT. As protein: CASSLVSVGQNTEAFF.

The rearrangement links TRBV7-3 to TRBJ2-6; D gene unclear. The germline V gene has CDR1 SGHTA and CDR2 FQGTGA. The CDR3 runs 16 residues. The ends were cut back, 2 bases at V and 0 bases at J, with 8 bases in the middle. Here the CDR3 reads CASSLQISSGANVLTF. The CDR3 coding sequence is TGTGCCAGCAGCTTACAAATCAGCTCTGGGGCCAACGTCCTGACTTTC.

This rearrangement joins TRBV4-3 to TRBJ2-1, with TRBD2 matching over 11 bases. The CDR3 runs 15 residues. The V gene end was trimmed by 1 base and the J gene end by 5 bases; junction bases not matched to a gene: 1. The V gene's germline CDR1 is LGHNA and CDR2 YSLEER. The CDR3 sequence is CASSQGLAGNNEQFF. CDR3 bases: TGCGCCAGCAGCCAAGGACTAGCGGGGAACAATGAGCAGTTCTTC.

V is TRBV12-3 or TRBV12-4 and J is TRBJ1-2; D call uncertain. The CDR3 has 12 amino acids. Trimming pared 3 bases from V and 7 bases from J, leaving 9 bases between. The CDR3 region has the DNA TGTGCCAGCAGTTTTGCAGGCTCTGGCTACACCTTC. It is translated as CASSFAGSGYTF.

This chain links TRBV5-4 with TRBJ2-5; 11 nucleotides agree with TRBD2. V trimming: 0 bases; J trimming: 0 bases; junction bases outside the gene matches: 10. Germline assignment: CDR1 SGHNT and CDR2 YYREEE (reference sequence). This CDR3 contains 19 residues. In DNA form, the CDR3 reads TGTGCCAGCAGCTTGGGAATAGCGGGAGGGCGCCTGTACCAAGAGACCCAGTACTTC. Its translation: CASSLGIAGGRLYQETQYF.

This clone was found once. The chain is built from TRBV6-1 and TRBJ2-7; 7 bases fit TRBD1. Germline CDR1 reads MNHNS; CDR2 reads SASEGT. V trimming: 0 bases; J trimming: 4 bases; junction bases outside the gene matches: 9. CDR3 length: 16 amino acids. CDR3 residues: CASSEAVDRVGYEQYF. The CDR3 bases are TGTGCCAGCAGTGAAGCTGTCGACAGGGTCGGGTACGAGCAGTACTTC.

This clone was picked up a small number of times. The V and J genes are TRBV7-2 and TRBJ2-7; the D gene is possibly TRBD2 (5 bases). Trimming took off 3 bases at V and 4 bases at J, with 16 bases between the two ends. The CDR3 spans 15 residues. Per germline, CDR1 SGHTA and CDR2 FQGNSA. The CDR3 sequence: CASSFGLGSEYEQYF. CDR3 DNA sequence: TGTGCCAGCAGCTTCGGACTTGGTAGCGAATACGAGCAGTACTTC. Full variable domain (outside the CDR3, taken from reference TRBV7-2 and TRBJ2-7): GAGVSQSPSNKVTEKGKDVELRCDPISGHTALYWYRQSLGQGLEFLIYFQGNSAPDKSGLPSDRFSAERTGGSVSTLTIQRTQQEDSAVYLCASSFGLGSEYEQYFGPGTRLTVT.

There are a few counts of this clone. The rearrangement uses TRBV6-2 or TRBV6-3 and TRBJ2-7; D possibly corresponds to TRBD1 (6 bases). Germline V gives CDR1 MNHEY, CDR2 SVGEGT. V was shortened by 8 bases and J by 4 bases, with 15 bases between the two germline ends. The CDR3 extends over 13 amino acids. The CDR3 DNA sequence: TGTGCCAGCCGCCCCGGACAGCGTTACGAGCAGTACTTC. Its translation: CASRPGQRYEQYF.

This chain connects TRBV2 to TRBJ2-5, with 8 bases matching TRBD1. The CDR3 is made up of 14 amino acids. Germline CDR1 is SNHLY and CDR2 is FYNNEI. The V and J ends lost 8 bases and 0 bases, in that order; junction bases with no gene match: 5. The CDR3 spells CASVGQDNQETQYF. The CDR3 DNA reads TGTGCCAGCGTGGGACAGGACAACCAAGAGACCCAGTACTTC. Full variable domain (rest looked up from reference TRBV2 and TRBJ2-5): EPEVTQTPSHQVTQMGQEVILRCVPISNHLYFYWYRQILGQKVEFLVSFYNNEISEKSEIFDDQFSVERPDGSNFTLKIRSTKLEDSAMYFCASVGQDNQETQYFGPGTRLLVL.

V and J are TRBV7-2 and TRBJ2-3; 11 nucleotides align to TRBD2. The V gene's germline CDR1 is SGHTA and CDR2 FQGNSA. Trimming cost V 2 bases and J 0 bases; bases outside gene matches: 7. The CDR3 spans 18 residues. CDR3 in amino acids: CASSLLGLAGVSTDTQYF. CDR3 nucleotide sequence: TGTGCCAGCAGCTTACTCGGACTAGCGGGCGTCAGCACAGATACGCAGTATTTT.

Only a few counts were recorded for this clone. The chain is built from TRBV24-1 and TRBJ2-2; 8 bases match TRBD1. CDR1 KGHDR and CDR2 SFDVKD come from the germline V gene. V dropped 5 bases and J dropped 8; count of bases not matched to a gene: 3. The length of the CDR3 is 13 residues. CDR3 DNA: TGTGCCACCAGTGGGACAGGGTTAGGGGAGCTGTTTTTT. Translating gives CATSGTGLGELFF.

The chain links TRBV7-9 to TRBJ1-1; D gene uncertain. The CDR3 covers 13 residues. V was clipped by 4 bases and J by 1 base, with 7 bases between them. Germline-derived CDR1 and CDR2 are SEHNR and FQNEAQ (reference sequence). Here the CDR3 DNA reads TGTGCCAGCAGCTCCCGACAGAACACTGAAGCTTTCTTT. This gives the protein CASSSRQNTEAFF.

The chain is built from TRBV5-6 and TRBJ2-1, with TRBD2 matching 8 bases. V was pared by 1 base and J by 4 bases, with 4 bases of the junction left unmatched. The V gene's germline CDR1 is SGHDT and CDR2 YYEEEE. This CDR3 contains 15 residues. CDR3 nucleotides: TGTGCCAGCAGCTTGTGGACTAGCCAATACAATGAGCAGTTCTTC. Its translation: CASSLWTSQYNEQFF.

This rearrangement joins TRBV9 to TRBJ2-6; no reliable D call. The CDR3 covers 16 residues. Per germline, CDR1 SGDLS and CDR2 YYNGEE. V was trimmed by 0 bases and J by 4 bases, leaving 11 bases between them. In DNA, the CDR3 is TGTGCCAGCAGCGTAGGATGGTCTATGGGGGCCAACGTCCTGACTTTC. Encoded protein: CASSVGWSMGANVLTF.

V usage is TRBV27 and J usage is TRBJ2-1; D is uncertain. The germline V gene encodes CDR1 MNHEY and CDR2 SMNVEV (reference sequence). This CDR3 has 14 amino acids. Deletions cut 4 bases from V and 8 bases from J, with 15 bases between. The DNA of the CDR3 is TGTGCCAGCAGTTCCCGTAGCAGCTGGGATGAGCAGTTCTTC. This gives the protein CASSSRSSWDEQFF.

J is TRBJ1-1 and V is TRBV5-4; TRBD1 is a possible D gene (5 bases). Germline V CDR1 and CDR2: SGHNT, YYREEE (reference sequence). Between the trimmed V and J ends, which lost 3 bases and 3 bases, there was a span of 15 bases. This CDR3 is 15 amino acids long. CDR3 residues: CASSSSGRVDTEAFF. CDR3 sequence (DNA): TGTGCCAGCAGCTCCTCCGGCAGGGTAGACACTGAAGCTTTCTTT.

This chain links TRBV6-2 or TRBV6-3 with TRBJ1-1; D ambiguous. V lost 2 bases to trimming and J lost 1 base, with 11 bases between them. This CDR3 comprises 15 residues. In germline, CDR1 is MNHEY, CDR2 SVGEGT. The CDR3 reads CASSYLIGPNTEAFF. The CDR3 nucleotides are TGTGCCAGCAGTTACCTCATTGGCCCGAACACTGAAGCTTTCTTT.

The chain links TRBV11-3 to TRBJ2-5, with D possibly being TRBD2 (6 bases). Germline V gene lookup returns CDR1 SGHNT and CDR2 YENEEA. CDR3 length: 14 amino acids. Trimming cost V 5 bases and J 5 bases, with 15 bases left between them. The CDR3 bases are TGTGCCAGCAGCCCCTGGGAGGACCGGGAGACCCAGTACTTC. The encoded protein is CASSPWEDRETQYF.

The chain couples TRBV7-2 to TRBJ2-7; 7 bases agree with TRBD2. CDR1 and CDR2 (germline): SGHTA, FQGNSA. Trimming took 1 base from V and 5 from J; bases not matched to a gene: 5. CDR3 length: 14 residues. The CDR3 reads CASSLVGGSHEQYF. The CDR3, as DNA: TGTGCCAGCAGCTTAGTGGGCGGGAGCCACGAGCAGTACTTC.

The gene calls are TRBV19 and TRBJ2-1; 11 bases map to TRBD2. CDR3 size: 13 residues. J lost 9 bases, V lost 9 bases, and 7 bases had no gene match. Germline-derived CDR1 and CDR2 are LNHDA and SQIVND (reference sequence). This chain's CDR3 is CASTGLAGAEQFF. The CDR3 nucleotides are TGTGCCAGCACCGGACTAGCGGGCGCTGAGCAGTTCTTC. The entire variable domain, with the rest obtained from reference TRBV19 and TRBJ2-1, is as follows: DGGITQSPKYLFRKEGQNVTLSCEQNLNHDAMYWYRQDPGQGLRLIYYSQIVNDFQKGDIAEGYSVSREKKESFPLTVTSAQKNPTAFYLCASTGLAGAEQFFGPGTRLTVL.

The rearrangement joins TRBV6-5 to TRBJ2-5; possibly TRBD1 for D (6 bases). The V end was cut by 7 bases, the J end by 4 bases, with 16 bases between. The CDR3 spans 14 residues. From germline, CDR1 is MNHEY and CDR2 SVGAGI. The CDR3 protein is CASTINRDTETQYF. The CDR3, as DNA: TGTGCCAGCACTATTAACCGGGACACAGAGACCCAGTACTTC.

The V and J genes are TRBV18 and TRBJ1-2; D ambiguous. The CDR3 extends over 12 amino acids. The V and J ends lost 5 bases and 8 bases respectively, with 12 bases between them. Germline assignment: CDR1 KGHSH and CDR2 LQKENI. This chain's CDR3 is CASSAQPGGYTF. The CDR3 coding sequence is TGTGCCAGCTCAGCGCAACCCGGGGGCTACACCTTC.

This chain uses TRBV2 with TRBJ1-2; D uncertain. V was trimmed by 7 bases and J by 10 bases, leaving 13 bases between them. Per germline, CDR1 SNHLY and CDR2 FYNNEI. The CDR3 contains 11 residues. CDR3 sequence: CASTSSTDYTF. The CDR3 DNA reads TGTGCCAGCACTAGTTCGACTGACTACACCTTC. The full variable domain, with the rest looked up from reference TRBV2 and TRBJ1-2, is EPEVTQTPSHQVTQMGQEVILRCVPISNHLYFYWYRQILGQKVEFLVSFYNNEISEKSEIFDDQFSVERPDGSNFTLKIRSTKLEDSAMYFCASTSSTDYTFGSGTRLTVV.

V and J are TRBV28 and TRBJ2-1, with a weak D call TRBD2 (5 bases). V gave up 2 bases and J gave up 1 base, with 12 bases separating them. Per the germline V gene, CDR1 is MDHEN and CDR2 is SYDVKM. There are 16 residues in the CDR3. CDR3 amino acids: CASSLPSGSSYNEQFF. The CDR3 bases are TGTGCCAGCAGTTTACCCAGCGGTAGTTCCTACAATGAGCAGTTCTTC. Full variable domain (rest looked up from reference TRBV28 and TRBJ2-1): DVKVTQSSRYLVKRTGEKVFLECVQDMDHENMFWYRQDPGLGLRLIYFSYDVKMKEKGDIPEGYSVSREKKERFSLILESASTNQTSMYLCASSLPSGSSYNEQFFGPGTRLTVL.